This T cell receptor (beta chain) originates from a study of blood T cells in healthy people across ages. Whole-study results and caveats: Both higher diversity and more naive CD4+ cells marked long-lived donors when set against aged donors.

This clonotype was counted between two and nine times. The antigen remains unidentified. Then a second PCR, running roughly 7 to 11 cycles, was carried out with a sample-barcoded 5' primer and a J-beta primer mix. Each cDNA molecule, via a template-switch adaptor with 12 random nucleotides, was tagged. In TCRdb, the 5' RACE reads were re-called with MiXCR into one record per CDR3 protein. In the table there are 750,000 or so distinct CDR3 sequences, roughly 25% of which are singletons. This CDR3 comprises 14 residues. From germline, CDR1 is SGHTA and CDR2 FQGNSA. The same data also went into a second study, on T cells of mothers and their children.

This TCR derives from a boy aged 5-17 years in good health. This rearrangement joins TRBV7-2 to TRBJ2-5; possibly TRBD1 or TRBD2 for D (5 bases each). Gene TRBJ2-7 matches the end of the DNA better, so the J call may be wrong. Sequencing was carried out using blood. CDR3 bases: TGTGCCAGCACCATGCCGGGACGGCTCTACGAGCAGTACTTC. This codes for CASTMPGRLYEQYF.